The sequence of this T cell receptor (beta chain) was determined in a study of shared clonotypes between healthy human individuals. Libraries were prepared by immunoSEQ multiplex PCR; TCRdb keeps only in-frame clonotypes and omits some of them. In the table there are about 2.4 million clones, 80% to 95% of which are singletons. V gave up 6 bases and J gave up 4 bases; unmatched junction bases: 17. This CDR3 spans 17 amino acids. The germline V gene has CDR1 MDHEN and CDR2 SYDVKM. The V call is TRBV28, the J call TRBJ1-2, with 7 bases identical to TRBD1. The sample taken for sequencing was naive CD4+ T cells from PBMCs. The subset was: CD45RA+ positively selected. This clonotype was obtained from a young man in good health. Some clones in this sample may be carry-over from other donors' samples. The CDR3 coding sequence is TGTGCCAGCAGCATCCAGGGAAGAGGGGGCGTCGGCTATGGCTACACCTTC. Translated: CASSIQGRGGVGYGYTF.